Sequencing of this T cell receptor beta chain was carried out in a study of T cell changes during pregnancy in multiple sclerosis. Profiled with immunoSEQ multiplex PCR; TCRdb holds only in-frame clones, not every one. Of 30,000 to 40,000 clones in the sample, about 90% were seen once. This CDR3 comprises 16 residues. The germline V gene encodes CDR1 MNHEY and CDR2 SVGAGI. Trimming took 0 bases from V and 4 from J, leaving 13 bases between them. The specimen comprised CD4+ T cells from peripheral blood mononuclear cells, sampled in the third trimester of pregnancy. The origin of this receptor is a female donor in good health, enrolled as a control in a pregnancy study. The V and J genes are TRBV6-5 and TRBJ2-1; a weak D match, TRBD2 (6 bases). The CDR3 region has the DNA TGTGCCAGCAGTTACTCGAGGGCGGGAAGATACAATGAGCAGTTCTTC. This codes for CASSYSRAGRYNEQFF.